This is a list of T cell receptor beta chains from one sample in a study of cytomegalovirus exposure and HLA in healthy donors. Measured with immunoSEQ multiplex PCR; TCRdb has only the in-frame clones, and not every one. The data show 150,000 to 200,000 clones, roughly 74% seen once. The material sequenced was PBMCs. The receptors shown here come from a middle-aged woman in good health and CMV-seropositive. Both conserved end residues are part of each CDR3. Fields, in order: V gene, J gene, D gene, clone size, CDR3 protein, CDR3 DNA. D genes are given only for firm matches. The listing skips clone size in some rows; elsewhere it reads once, few, many or a size class.

v_gene: TRBV29-1; j_gene: TRBJ2-3; d_gene: TRBD1; abundance: .; CDR3aa: CSGEPGGGRDTQYF; CDR3nt: TGCAGCGGTGAACCAGGGGGCGGAAGGGATACGCAGTATTTT
v_gene: TRBV9; j_gene: TRBJ2-3; d_gene: .; abundance: .; CDR3aa: CASSPARGGGNTDTQYF; CDR3nt: TGTGCCAGCAGTCCAGCTAGAGGAGGAGGGAACACAGATACGCAGTATTTT
v_gene: TRBV6-1; j_gene: TRBJ2-7; d_gene: TRBD1; abundance: .; CDR3aa: CASRGQALESYEQYF; CDR3nt: TGTGCCAGCAGAGGACAGGCCCTGGAGTCCTACGAGCAGTACTTC
v_gene: TRBV18; j_gene: TRBJ2-5; d_gene: .; abundance: once; CDR3aa: CASSPIAGTPRKETQYF; CDR3nt: TGTGCCAGCTCACCAATAGCCGGGACTCCTCGGAAAGAGACCCAGTACTTC
v_gene: TRBV6-1; j_gene: TRBJ2-2; d_gene: TRBD1; abundance: .; CDR3aa: CATLYRTGNTGELFF; CDR3nt: TGTGCCACCTTATATCGGACAGGGAACACCGGGGAGCTGTTTTTT
v_gene: TRBV29-1; j_gene: TRBJ1-2; d_gene: .; abundance: .; CDR3aa: CSGDGYTF; CDR3nt: TGCAGCGGCGATGGCTACACCTTC
v_gene: TRBV5-4; j_gene: TRBJ1-1; d_gene: TRBD1; abundance: .; CDR3aa: CASSLRQGAGEAFF; CDR3nt: TGTGCCAGCAGCTTAAGACAGGGGGCGGGTGAAGCTTTCTTT
v_gene: TRBV19; j_gene: TRBJ2-1; d_gene: .; abundance: .; CDR3aa: CASSISGTLYNEQFF; CDR3nt: TGTGCCAGTAGTATTTCCGGGACTCTGTACAATGAGCAGTTCTTC
v_gene: TRBV5-5; j_gene: TRBJ2-1; d_gene: TRBD2; abundance: .; CDR3aa: CASSSHGTSGYSYNEQFF; CDR3nt: TGTGCCAGCAGCTCCCACGGGACTAGCGGGTACTCCTACAATGAGCAGTTCTTC
v_gene: TRBV5-6; j_gene: TRBJ2-3; d_gene: .; abundance: few; CDR3aa: CASSFLTRLADTQYF; CDR3nt: TGTGCCAGCAGCTTCCTGACTCGACTAGCAGATACGCAGTATTTT
v_gene: TRBV6-1; j_gene: TRBJ2-1; d_gene: TRBD2; abundance: .; CDR3aa: CASSLLAGGDNEQFF; CDR3nt: TGTGCCAGCAGTTTACTAGCGGGAGGGGATAATGAGCAGTTCTTC
v_gene: TRBV6-5; j_gene: TRBJ1-5; d_gene: .; abundance: .; CDR3aa: CASSPAQGHQPQHF; CDR3nt: TGTGCCAGCAGTCCGGCACAGGGACATCAGCCCCAGCATTTT
v_gene: TRBV7-2; j_gene: TRBJ2-7; d_gene: TRBD2; abundance: .; CDR3aa: CASIPSSGIRNEQYF; CDR3nt: TGTGCCAGCATTCCCAGTAGCGGGATAAGGAACGAGCAGTACTTC
v_gene: TRBV7-9; j_gene: TRBJ2-2; d_gene: .; abundance: few; CDR3aa: CASSSSLNTGELFF; CDR3nt: TGTGCCAGCAGCTCTTCACTAAACACCGGGGAGCTGTTTTTT
v_gene: TRBV29-1; j_gene: TRBJ2-6; d_gene: .; abundance: .; CDR3aa: CSVQLSGANVLTF; CDR3nt: TGCAGCGTTCAACTCTCTGGGGCCAACGTCCTGACTTTC
v_gene: TRBV14; j_gene: TRBJ1-1; d_gene: .; abundance: .; CDR3aa: CASSQVDRRVTEAFF; CDR3nt: TGTGCCAGCAGCCAAGTTGATCGAAGAGTCACTGAAGCTTTCTTT
v_gene: TRBV25-1; j_gene: TRBJ2-1; d_gene: TRBD2; abundance: .; CDR3aa: CASSDASGRGDEQFF; CDR3nt: TGTGCCAGCAGTGATGCCAGCGGGAGAGGGGATGAGCAGTTCTTC
v_gene: TRBV9; j_gene: TRBJ1-6; d_gene: .; abundance: .; CDR3aa: CASSGNQGTGDSPLHF; CDR3nt: TGTGCCAGCAGCGGGAACCAGGGGACCGGGGATTCACCCCTCCACTTT
v_gene: TRBV29-1; j_gene: TRBJ2-2; d_gene: .; abundance: .; CDR3aa: CSVTEGTGELFF; CDR3nt: TGCAGCGTGACAGAAGGCACCGGGGAGCTGTTTTTT
v_gene: TRBV6-1; j_gene: TRBJ2-1; d_gene: TRBD1; abundance: .; CDR3aa: CASSRQGSGEQFF; CDR3nt: TGTGCCAGCAGCCGACAGGGATCAGGGGAGCAGTTCTTC
v_gene: TRBV6-1; j_gene: TRBJ2-7; d_gene: TRBD1; abundance: .; CDR3aa: CASSDQGTGHYEQYF; CDR3nt: TGTGCCAGCAGTGATCAGGGGACAGGGCACTACGAGCAGTACTTC
v_gene: TRBV7-3; j_gene: TRBJ2-7; d_gene: TRBD1; abundance: .; CDR3aa: CASSPGTGFSYEQYF; CDR3nt: TGTGCCAGCAGCCCCGGGACAGGGTTTTCCTACGAGCAGTACTTC
v_gene: TRBV28; j_gene: TRBJ2-3; d_gene: TRBD1; abundance: .; CDR3aa: CASSGRQGARLAPSTDTQYF; CDR3nt: TGTGCCAGCAGTGGACGACAGGGGGCGAGGTTAGCGCCTAGCACAGATACGCAGTATTTT
v_gene: TRBV11-2; j_gene: TRBJ2-7; d_gene: .; abundance: few; CDR3aa: CASSLRDKGEQYF; CDR3nt: TGTGCCAGCAGCTTACGGGACAAAGGAGAGCAGTACTTC
v_gene: TRBV7-8; j_gene: TRBJ1-5; d_gene: TRBD1; abundance: .; CDR3aa: CASSADRDQPQHF; CDR3nt: TGTGCCAGCAGCGCGGACAGGGATCAGCCCCAGCATTTT
v_gene: TRBV2; j_gene: TRBJ2-1; d_gene: TRBD2; abundance: .; CDR3aa: CASSEASGSNEQFF; CDR3nt: TGTGCCAGCAGTGAAGCTAGCGGGAGTAATGAGCAGTTCTTC
v_gene: TRBV5-1; j_gene: TRBJ1-5; d_gene: TRBD1; abundance: .; CDR3aa: CASSLETGGGTQHF; CDR3nt: TGCGCCAGCAGCTTGGAGACAGGGGGAGGGACCCAGCATTTT
v_gene: TRBV27; j_gene: TRBJ2-7; d_gene: .; abundance: .; CDR3aa: CASSSGGETYEQYF; CDR3nt: TGTGCCAGCAGTTCAGGAGGTGAGACCTACGAGCAGTACTTC
v_gene: TRBV19; j_gene: TRBJ2-1; d_gene: TRBD1; abundance: .; CDR3aa: CASSIRQGPRDEQFF; CDR3nt: TGTGCCAGTAGTATCCGACAGGGGCCCCGAGATGAGCAGTTCTTC
v_gene: TRBV18; j_gene: TRBJ2-1; d_gene: .; abundance: .; CDR3aa: CASSPQMDSNEQFF; CDR3nt: TGTGCCAGCTCACCCCAAATGGACAGCAATGAGCAGTTCTTC
v_gene: TRBV6-1; j_gene: TRBJ2-7; d_gene: .; abundance: .; CDR3aa: CASSKGLGEQYF; CDR3nt: TGTGCCAGCAGCAAGGGGTTAGGCGAGCAGTACTTC
v_gene: TRBV6-1; j_gene: TRBJ2-5; d_gene: .; abundance: .; CDR3aa: CASSEGGLSQETQYF; CDR3nt: TGTGCCAGCAGTGAAGGGGGACTGTCCCAAGAGACCCAGTACTTC
v_gene: TRBV2; j_gene: TRBJ1-2; d_gene: TRBD1; abundance: few; CDR3aa: CASTADRVRSYGYTF; CDR3nt: TGTGCCAGCACCGCAGACAGGGTTAGGTCCTATGGCTACACCTTC
v_gene: TRBV19; j_gene: TRBJ2-2; d_gene: .; abundance: .; CDR3aa: CASSIGGSGVSTGELFF; CDR3nt: TGTGCCAGTAGTATAGGAGGGTCAGGGGTCAGCACCGGGGAGCTGTTTTTT
v_gene: TRBV15; j_gene: TRBJ2-1; d_gene: TRBD1; abundance: .; CDR3aa: CATHWTGGDPSSYNEQFF; CDR3nt: TGTGCCACCCATTGGACAGGGGGCGATCCCAGCTCCTACAATGAGCAGTTCTTC
v_gene: TRBV19; j_gene: TRBJ1-4; d_gene: .; abundance: .; CDR3aa: CASSQTGVTNEKLFF; CDR3nt: TGTGCCAGTAGTCAGACGGGGGTAACTAATGAAAAACTGTTTTTT
v_gene: TRBV11-3; j_gene: TRBJ1-5; d_gene: .; abundance: .; CDR3aa: CASSLSVYSNQPQHF; CDR3nt: TGTGCCAGCAGCTTATCTGTTTATAGCAATCAGCCCCAGCATTTT
v_gene: TRBV5-1; j_gene: TRBJ2-2; d_gene: TRBD1; abundance: .; CDR3aa: CASSLGFRGRPGELFF; CDR3nt: TGCGCCAGCAGCTTGGGATTCAGGGGGCGCCCCGGGGAGCTGTTTTTT
v_gene: TRBV27; j_gene: TRBJ1-2; d_gene: .; abundance: .; CDR3aa: CASSLSRQGTNYGYTF; CDR3nt: TGTGCCAGCAGTTTATCGCGCCAGGGAACTAACTATGGCTACACCTTC
v_gene: TRBV6-5; j_gene: TRBJ1-2; d_gene: .; abundance: .; CDR3aa: CASTRSGADGYTF; CDR3nt: TGTGCCAGCACTCGCTCAGGGGCCGATGGCTACACCTTC
v_gene: TRBV7-3; j_gene: TRBJ1-2; d_gene: .; abundance: few; CDR3aa: CASSPGGLLYNYGYTF; CDR3nt: TGTGCCAGCAGCCCTGGGGGACTCCTCTATAACTATGGCTACACCTTC
v_gene: TRBV29-1; j_gene: TRBJ2-7; d_gene: TRBD1; abundance: .; CDR3aa: CSAGRGTTGTGSYEQYF; CDR3nt: TGCAGCGCTGGCAGGGGGACTACCGGGACAGGGTCCTACGAGCAGTACTTC
v_gene: TRBV18; j_gene: TRBJ2-3; d_gene: TRBD2; abundance: once; CDR3aa: CASSPTRTSGTDTQYF; CDR3nt: TGTGCCAGCTCACCAACTCGGACTAGCGGGACTGATACGCAGTATTTT
v_gene: TRBV18; j_gene: TRBJ1-1; d_gene: .; abundance: .; CDR3aa: CASSPRTRPQATGLNTEAFF; CDR3nt: TGTGCCAGCTCACCACGAACCCGACCTCAAGCTACAGGGTTAAACACTGAAGCTTTCTTT
v_gene: TRBV6-1; j_gene: TRBJ1-6; d_gene: TRBD1; abundance: .; CDR3aa: CASSEAGDSSSPLHF; CDR3nt: TGTGCCAGCAGTGAAGCGGGGGACAGTAGCTCACCCCTCCACTTT
v_gene: TRBV7-9; j_gene: TRBJ2-7; d_gene: .; abundance: .; CDR3aa: CASSLAGGTNEQYF; CDR3nt: TGTGCCAGCAGCTTAGCGGGGGGGACAAACGAGCAGTACTTC
v_gene: TRBV18; j_gene: TRBJ2-5; d_gene: TRBD1; abundance: .; CDR3aa: CASSPTGQQETQYF; CDR3nt: TGTGCCAGCTCCCCGACAGGGCAACAAGAGACCCAGTACTTC
v_gene: TRBV6-6; j_gene: TRBJ2-2; d_gene: TRBD1; abundance: once; CDR3aa: CASSPGTANTGELFF; CDR3nt: TGTGCCAGCAGTCCCGGGACAGCCAACACCGGGGAGCTGTTTTTT
v_gene: TRBV19; j_gene: TRBJ2-1; d_gene: TRBD2; abundance: .; CDR3aa: CASSIAAGGTNEQFF; CDR3nt: TGTGCCAGTAGTATAGCAGCGGGAGGAACCAATGAGCAGTTCTTC